This TCR beta chain was obtained from a study of blood T cell repertoires in COVID-19. Across the whole study: Samples representing acute and convalescent COVID-19 were sourced from the United States, Italy and Spain. PBMCs, B-cell-depleted T cells, or T cells were the source of the cDNA or gDNA that made up the material.

The germline V gene encodes CDR1 LNHDA and CDR2 SQIVND (reference sequence). J gave up 1 base and V 11 bases, and 7 bases lay outside the gene matches. There are 13 residues in the CDR3. Per the original data handling: Amplifying reference gene primers gave estimates of nucleated cell counts. The table came from immunoSEQ multiplex PCR; TCRdb's copy has only in-frame clones and leaves some out. V and J calls and clone size are as listed in that table; D and trimming were resolved from the DNA. The sample includes approximately 210,000 clones, over 75% of them seen just once. The chain joins TRBV19 to TRBJ1-1, with 7 bases matching TRBD1. Sequenced: peripheral blood. This sequence was found in a middle-aged man with active or convalescent COVID-19. CDR3: CAGRQGQNTEAFF. CDR3 nucleotides: TGTGCCGGGAGACAGGGTCAGAACACTGAAGCTTTCTTT.